Presented here are 29 T cell receptor beta chains from one specimen sequenced in a study of T cell repertoires in cytomegalovirus infection (dated by TCRdb to about 2019). This sample was sequenced with an Illumina HiSeq 1500. TCRdb trimmed the raw reads at Q25, called clones with MiXCR and kept productive beta chains. Identical CDR3 proteins give one entry, which carries the most common genes and DNA. This sample gives tens of thousands of distinct CDR3 sequences in total; roughly 19% of them show up just once. The ten largest clones capture about 53% of the sample. Which antigens these TCRs recognize remains unknown. The label giving this sample's treatment or condition can be read as: in vitro stimulation with specific CMV peptide epitopes to enrich CMV-specific T cells. The sequencing here drew on CD8+ T cells from cultured PBMCs, taken from culture after CMV antigen stimulation. The receptor source for this set is a human donor in good health (CMV status not recorded). Some clones in this sample may be carry-over from other donors' samples.

Regarding this clonotype: One junction end disagrees with the germline gene, perhaps due to a read error. The chain joins TRBV11-3 to TRBJ1-6; TRBD1 matches 7 bases. There are 16 residues in the CDR3. CDR1 is SGHNT, CDR2 YENEEA, per germline. CDR3 in amino acids: CASSLQGGSYNPPLHF. For the CDR3, the DNA is TGTGCCAGCAGCCTTCAGGGGGGCTCCTATAATCCACCCCTCCACTTT.

J is TRBJ2-7 and V is TRBV28, with 7 bases matching TRBD2. This CDR3 region has 13 residues. Germline-derived CDR1 and CDR2 are MDHEN and SYDVKM. V gave up 4 bases and J gave up 3 bases; unmatched junction bases: 3. The CDR3 region is CASSWGLFYEQYF. As DNA, the CDR3 is TGTGCCAGCAGTTGGGGACTATTCTACGAGCAGTACTTC.

The rearrangement links TRBV11-2 to TRBJ2-3, with TRBD2 matching 8 bases. With 3 bases clipped from V and 1 base from J, the junction kept 6 bases outside the gene matches. In germline, CDR1 is SGHAT, CDR2 FQNNGV. The CDR3 contains 16 residues. The CDR3 reads CASSFRRREGTDTQYF. Here the CDR3 DNA reads TGTGCCAGCAGCTTTAGAAGGCGGGAGGGCACAGATACGCAGTATTTT.

The chain recombines TRBV16 with TRBJ2-6; D gene ambiguous. The CDR3 sequence is 16 residues long. Germline assignment: CDR1 KGHSY and CDR2 FQNENV. Trimming took 0 bases from V and 4 from J, leaving 10 bases between them. The CDR3 sequence: CASSQSYRAGANVLTF. The CDR3 DNA sequence: TGTGCCAGCAGCCAATCGTATAGGGCAGGGGCCAACGTCCTGACTTTC.

The J gene is TRBJ2-5, the V gene TRBV20-1, with D uncertain. Germline CDR1 DFQATT, CDR2 SNEGSKA (reference sequence). V gave up 6 bases and J gave up 5 bases, with 16 bases separating them. This CDR3 has 13 residues. The CDR3 is CSAQDPGRETQYF. The DNA for the CDR3 is TGCAGTGCCCAAGACCCCGGCAGGGAGACCCAGTACTTC.

V and J are TRBV25-1 and TRBJ1-1; TRBD1 is a possible D gene (6 bases). This CDR3 is 12 amino acids long. Germline V gene data show CDR1 as MGHDK and CDR2 as SYGVNS. Trimming left V 7 bases short and J 4 bases short, with 10 bases between. CDR3 sequence (DNA): TGTGCCAGCACGGGGGGCGGCACTGAAGCTTTCTTT. Translating gives CASTGGGTEAFF.

V gene TRBV27 combines with J gene TRBJ2-3; the match to TRBD2 covers 7 bases. CDR3 length: 15 amino acids. Germline V gives CDR1 MNHEY, CDR2 SMNVEV (reference sequence). The CDR3 DNA sequence: TGTGCTAGCGGGCGGATGCTGGTTACCACAGATACGCAGTATTTT. This sequence encodes CASGRMLVTTDTQYF.

This clonotype was counted many times. V and J are TRBV27 and TRBJ1-1, with TRBD1 as a possible D gene (5 bases). Germline V gives CDR1 MNHEY, CDR2 SMNVEV (reference sequence). The CDR3 spans 16 residues. V was pared by 2 bases and J by 5 bases, with 18 bases between. CDR3 amino acids: CASSLERRGRWTEAFF. CDR3 sequence (DNA): TGTGCCAGCAGTTTAGAAAGGAGGGGTCGGTGGACTGAAGCTTTCTTT.

This clonotype was seen many times. This chain uses TRBV7-2 with TRBJ2-3, with D perhaps matching TRBD2 (6 bases). The CDR3 length is 14 residues. The V end was cut by 6 bases, the J end by 5 bases, with 15 bases between. Germline CDR1 reads SGHTA; CDR2 reads FQGNSA. CDR3 sequence (DNA): TGTGCCAGCAGAGGTACCCTTAGCGGAGATACGCAGTATTTT. This translates into CASRGTLSGDTQYF.

The rearrangement joins TRBV27 to TRBJ2-7; D is ambiguous. Trimming stripped 4 bases from V and 2 bases from J, with 12 bases between. The germline V gene has CDR1 MNHEY and CDR2 SMNVEV (reference sequence). CDR3 length equals 14 residues. The CDR3 protein is CASSSGGRPYEQYF. CDR3 DNA sequence: TGTGCCAGCAGTTCCGGCGGACGACCCTACGAGCAGTACTTC.

This clonotype was recorded at least ten times. The V and J genes are TRBV20-1 and TRBJ2-7; the match to TRBD2 covers 8 bases. The V and J ends lost 0 bases and 5 bases, in that order; junction bases with no gene match: 15. Germline lookup yields CDR1 DFQATT and CDR2 SNEGSKA (reference sequence). The CDR3 is 17 amino acids. The CDR3 region has the DNA TGCAGTGCTAGAGATTCAGCTCCGGGGGGGTTTCGAAACGAGCAGTACTTC. Its protein product is CSARDSAPGGFRNEQYF.

The J gene is TRBJ2-4, the V gene TRBV12-3 or TRBV12-4; no definite D call. This CDR3 has 18 amino acids. V gave up 6 bases and J gave up 3 bases, with 24 bases separating them. CDR3 sequence: CASSPPSRQDEDKNIQYF. DNA of the CDR3: TGTGCCAGCAGCCCCCCGAGTCGACAAGACGAGGACAAAAACATTCAGTACTTC.

The chain couples TRBV15 to TRBJ2-1; 7 bases are shared with TRBD2. The junction had 2 bases not matched to a gene; V was cut back by 1 base and J by 5 bases. The V gene's germline CDR1 is LNHNV and CDR2 YYDKDF (reference sequence). There are 14 residues in the CDR3. The CDR3 loop reads CATSRVGGNNEQFF. The CDR3, as DNA: TGTGCCACCAGCAGAGTGGGAGGGAACAATGAGCAGTTCTTC.

The CDR3 spells CASSSAGGQETQYF. Here the CDR3 DNA reads TGTGCCAGCAGCTCAGCGGGAGGACAAGAGACCCAGTACTTC. The chain joins TRBV12-3 or TRBV12-4 to TRBJ2-5; 9 bases line up with TRBD2. The CDR3 extends over 14 amino acids. Trimming cost V 6 bases and J 2 bases; bases outside gene matches: 4.

This clonotype has at least ten counts. CDR3 DNA sequence: TGTGCCAGCACCCCTTCGATTACTACAGATACGCAGTATTTT. The encoded protein is CASTPSITTDTQYF. The chain carries TRBV12-3 or TRBV12-4 and TRBJ2-3; D not certain. Trimming stripped 7 bases from V and 3 bases from J, with 14 bases between. This CDR3 comprises 14 residues.

CDR3 in amino acids: CASSETSGGEQFF. The CDR3 DNA reads as TGTGCCAGCAGCGAGACTAGCGGGGGTGAGCAGTTCTTC. V is TRBV9 and J is TRBJ2-1; 12 bases align to TRBD2. The germline V gene has CDR1 SGDLS and CDR2 YYNGEE. V dropped 3 bases and J dropped 9; count of bases not matched to a gene: 1. The CDR3 covers 13 residues.

This clonotype appeared a few times. This chain joins TRBV20-1 and TRBJ2-2, with 10 bases matching TRBD2. Germline V gene sequence: CDR1 DFQATT, CDR2 SNEGSKA (reference sequence). This CDR3 contains 15 residues. The V gene end was trimmed by 0 bases and the J gene end by 4 bases; junction bases not matched to a gene: 2. The CDR3 spells CSARDVAGGTGELFF. CDR3 sequence (DNA): TGCAGTGCTAGAGATGTAGCGGGGGGCACCGGGGAGCTGTTTTTT.

This clonotype was detected only a few times. The chain has TRBV15 and TRBJ2-7; D gene unclear. CDR1 is LNHNV, CDR2 YYDKDF, per germline (reference sequence). CDR3 size: 13 residues. Trimming cost V 2 bases and J 6 bases, with 11 bases left between them. This CDR3 reads CATSRPLVLEQYF. The CDR3 nucleotides are TGTGCCACCAGCAGACCGCTAGTACTCGAGCAGTACTTC.

J is TRBJ2-1 and V is TRBV29-1, with 12 bases lining up with TRBD2. The V and J ends lost 1 base and 0 bases, in that order; junction bases with no gene match: 7. The germline gives CDR1 SQVTM, CDR2 ANQGSEA. CDR3 size: 18 residues. The DNA for the CDR3 is TGCAGCGTTGAAGGGCTAGCGGGGGGGAAAAGCTCCTACAATGAGCAGTTCTTC. Translating it yields CSVEGLAGGKSSYNEQFF.

Ten or more counts support this clonotype. This chain uses TRBV7-2 with TRBJ2-7; the D gene is possibly TRBD1 (6 bases). This CDR3 region has 15 residues. Trimming cost V 4 bases and J 5 bases, with 18 bases left between them. Germline assignment: CDR1 SGHTA and CDR2 FQGNSA. CDR3 sequence: CASSSGERGVDEQYF. The CDR3 nucleotides read TGTGCCAGCAGCTCAGGGGAAAGGGGAGTTGACGAGCAGTACTTC.

This clonotype has a count of ten or more. The V gene is TRBV7-2, the J gene TRBJ2-4; TRBD1 aligns across 12 bases. This CDR3 is 17 amino acids long. Germline CDR1 and CDR2: SGHTA and FQGNSA. The trim removed 4 bases at V and 3 bases at J, leaving 7 bases unmatched. The DNA for the CDR3 is TGTGCCAGCAGCTCACCGGGACAGGGGGCTGTCAAAAACATTCAGTACTTC. Protein: CASSSPGQGAVKNIQYF.

This clonotype was seen a handful of times. The rearrangement joins TRBV6-6 to TRBJ2-1, with D unclear. Per the germline V gene, CDR1 is MNHNY and CDR2 is SVGAGI (reference sequence). V was cut by 0 bases and J by 9 bases, with 3 bases left in between. The CDR3 has 11 residues. This CDR3 is CASSYSVEQFF. Written as DNA, the CDR3 is TGTGCCAGCAGTTACTCGGTTGAGCAGTTCTTC.

The chain uses TRBV25-1 and TRBJ1-3; no firm D call. Germline V gene sequence: CDR1 MGHDK, CDR2 SYGVNS. The CDR3 is 18 amino acids. The V end was cut by 1 base, the J end by 2 bases, with 18 bases between. The CDR3 is CASSESSPDGPPGNTIYF. In nucleotides, the CDR3 is TGTGCCAGCAGTGAATCGTCGCCGGACGGCCCCCCTGGAAACACCATATATTTT.

A remark on this clonotype: Just one base apart from a much larger clone, this may be a read error. The gene calls are TRBV12-3 or TRBV12-4 and TRBJ2-1; D unclear. The CDR3 length is 11 residues. DNA of the CDR3: TGTGTCAGCAGGTGGTTGAATGAGCAGTTCTTC. Its translation: CVSRWLNEQFF.

This clonotype was seen a single time. J is TRBJ2-1 and V is TRBV9, with 11 bases identical to TRBD1. Germline loops: CDR1 SGDLS, CDR2 YYNGEE. J lost 9 bases, V lost 3 bases, and 14 bases had no gene match. The CDR3 is 17 amino acids. The CDR3 is CASSAHSIGQGASEQFF. CDR3 bases: TGTGCCAGCAGCGCCCATTCCATCGGACAGGGGGCATCTGAGCAGTTCTTC. The entire variable domain, with the rest obtained from reference TRBV9 and TRBJ2-1, is as follows: DSGVTQTPKHLITATGQRVTLRCSPRSGDLSVYWYQQSLDQGLQFLIQYYNGEERAKGNILERFSAQQFPDLHSELNLSSLELGDSALYFCASSAHSIGQGASEQFFGPGTRLTVL.

This rearrangement joins TRBV12-3 or TRBV12-4 to TRBJ1-1; D might be TRBD1 (5 bases). The CDR3 contains 14 residues. The V end was cut by 2 bases, the J end by 4 bases, with 11 bases between. The CDR3 sequence: CASSLRQGITEAFF. The CDR3 DNA reads as TGTGCCAGCAGTTTAAGGCAGGGAATCACTGAAGCTTTCTTT.

In its sample, this clonotype was seen a few times. The chain has TRBV28 and TRBJ2-3, with D possibly matching TRBD2 (6 bases). Germline V CDR1 and CDR2: MDHEN, SYDVKM. V was clipped by 9 bases and J by 4 bases, with 23 bases between them. The CDR3 consists of 16 residues. CDR3 loop: CASMGLPGATADTQYF. CDR3 bases: TGTGCCAGTATGGGACTCCCTGGCGCTACTGCAGATACGCAGTATTTT.

Comment on this clonotype: This clone may be a read error of a much larger clone one base away. The V call is TRBV4-1, the J call TRBJ2-5; perhaps TRBD2 as D (5 bases). Per germline, CDR1 MGHRA and CDR2 YSYEKL. The CDR3 consists of 14 residues. The CDR3 nucleotides are TGCGACAGCAGCCATCCGGACTTTCAAGAGACCCAGTACTTC. Protein: CDSSHPDFQETQYF.

Notes on this clonotype: A read error may be the cause here, since a much bigger clone is one base away. This chain connects TRBV7-9 to TRBJ2-1; D is ambiguous. CDR1 is SEHNR, CDR2 FQNEAQ, per germline (reference sequence). This CDR3 contains 14 residues. CDR3 protein: CTSPGPRVDNEQFF. The DNA of the CDR3 is TGTACCAGCCCCGGGCCAAGGGTCGACAATGAGCAGTTCTTC.